A selection of T cell receptor beta chains follows, all from one sample in a study of T cell changes during pregnancy in multiple sclerosis. Some clones are missing from TCRdb's copy, which holds only in-frame ones; the method was immunoSEQ multiplex PCR. The sample holds 70,000 or so clones; about nine tenths are singletons and the top ten take 0.55% to 0.85%. The source material was peripheral blood, sampled in the third trimester of pregnancy. Every receptor here comes from a female donor in good health, enrolled as a control in a pregnancy study. Both conserved end residues are part of each CDR3. A D gene is named only where the DNA matches it firmly. Where a row states a size, it is once, few, many or the class of an expanded clone; other rows omit it.

abundance	d_gene	v_gene	j_gene	CDR3nt	CDR3aa
NA	TRBD1	TRBV7-9	TRBJ1-6	TGTGCCAGCAGCGACCCCGGGACAGGGGGAAATAATTCACCCCTCCACTTT	CASSDPGTGGNNSPLHF
NA	NA	TRBV28	TRBJ1-2	TGTGCCAGCAGCATCCCTCGTCGGACGTCCCGGGAGGGCTACACCTTC	CASSIPRRTSREGYTF
once	TRBD1	TRBV28	TRBJ1-5	TGTGCCAGCAGTCCCTCAAACAGGGGGCCCGGACCCTATAGCAATCAGCCCCAGCATTTT	CASSPSNRGPGPYSNQPQHF
NA	NA	TRBV11-3	TRBJ1-1	TGTGCCAGCAGCAGACATACGAACACTGAAGCTTTCTTT	CASSRHTNTEAFF
once	NA	TRBV19	TRBJ1-2	TGTGCCAGTAGTATCCACGATAAACGGCTCTCCGAGGGCTATGGCTACACCTTC	CASSIHDKRLSEGYGYTF
NA	NA	TRBV6-5	TRBJ2-5	TGTGCCAGCAGTTACAGGCCTAGTCAAGAGACCCAGTACTTC	CASSYRPSQETQYF
once	NA	TRBV14	TRBJ1-6	TGTGCCAGCAGCCAGGCCCCGCCCGGGAGAAATTCACCCCTCCACTTT	CASSQAPPGRNSPLHF
NA	TRBD2	TRBV28	TRBJ2-7	TGTGCCAGTATGACTAGCGTGATCTCCTACGAGCAGTACTTC	CASMTSVISYEQYF
NA	NA	TRBV5-1	TRBJ2-2	TGCGCCAGCAGTTATTTACAGAAGAACACCGGGGAGCTGTTTTTT	CASSYLQKNTGELFF
NA	TRBD1	TRBV18	TRBJ1-1	TGTGCCAGCTCACCACGCGAAGGGGGCTGGGTAGCTTTCTTT	CASSPREGGWVAFF
NA	NA	TRBV2	TRBJ2-5	TGTGCCAGCAGTCAACAGGGCATCCGAGAGACCCAGTACTTC	CASSQQGIRETQYF
once	TRBD1	TRBV10-3	TRBJ2-7	TGTGCCATCAGTGGCACAGGGGGTTGGGAGCAGTACTTC	CAISGTGGWEQYF
NA	NA	TRBV25-1	TRBJ1-2	TGTGCCAGCAGTTTACAGGGAGGGCCGATAAACTATGGCTACACCTTC	CASSLQGGPINYGYTF
NA	NA	TRBV11-1	TRBJ2-1	TGTGCCAGCAGCTTGGACAGCCGCAATGAGCAGTTCTTC	CASSLDSRNEQFF
NA	TRBD1	TRBV5-1	TRBJ2-7	TGCGCCAGCAGCCAAACAGGGGCTTTAACCTACGAGCAGTACTTC	CASSQTGALTYEQYF
NA	TRBD1	TRBV2	TRBJ1-5	TGTGCCAGCAGTGGAGAGGGGGCGGGACAGCCCCAGCATTTT	CASSGEGAGQPQHF
NA	NA	TRBV2	TRBJ1-2	TGTGCCAGCAGTGAATTCCCGAGTAACTATGGCTACACCTTC	CASSEFPSNYGYTF
NA	NA	TRBV5-8	TRBJ1-1	TGTGCCAGCAGCTTTCATCGGTCTGAAGCTTTCTTT	CASSFHRSEAFF
NA	TRBD1	TRBV10-3	TRBJ1-1	TGTGCCATCAGTGCCTTTCCCGGGACAGGGGAGGGCACTGAAGCTTTCTTT	CAISAFPGTGEGTEAFF
NA	NA	TRBV6-1	TRBJ2-2	TGTGCCAGCAGGTTTACAGGGACCGGGGAGCTGTTTTTT	CASRFTGTGELFF
NA	TRBD1	TRBV29-1	TRBJ1-6	TGCAGCGTCGCCCCAGGGGGGAATTCACCCCTCCACTTT	CSVAPGGNSPLHF
NA	TRBD2	TRBV15	TRBJ2-5	TGTGCCACCAGCAAACCGATAGCGGGGGGGCTACGGACCCAGTACTTC	CATSKPIAGGLRTQYF
NA	TRBD2	TRBV28	TRBJ2-7	TGTGCCAGCAGGGGCGGGCAGGGTGATAGCGGGAGATACGAGCAGTACTTC	CASRGGQGDSGRYEQYF
NA	NA	TRBV6-1	TRBJ2-7	TGTGCCAGCAGGGGGCTCTACGAGCAGTACTTC	CASRGLYEQYF
NA	TRBD1	TRBV5-1	TRBJ1-1	TGCGCCAGCAGATTAACAGGGGGCACTGAAGCTTTCTTT	CASRLTGGTEAFF
NA	TRBD2	TRBV18	TRBJ2-7	TGTGCCAGCTCACCTAGCCGCGGGGGCTACGAGCAGTACTTC	CASSPSRGGYEQYF
NA	TRBD2	TRBV9	TRBJ2-3	TGTGCCAGCAGCCCCCAGCGGGAGTCAGCAGATACGCAGTATTTT	CASSPQRESADTQYF
NA	TRBD2	TRBV5-6	TRBJ2-3	TGTGCCAGCAGCTCGACTAGCGGGACCACAGATACGCAGTATTTT	CASSSTSGTTDTQYF
NA	TRBD2	TRBV10-1	TRBJ2-1	TGCGCCAGCAGTGCTCTAGCGGGACTTTACAATGAGCAGTTCTTC	CASSALAGLYNEQFF
NA	NA	TRBV5-1	TRBJ2-2	TGCGCCAGCAGCTTGGGGCAGAGGGCGAACACCGGGGAGCTGTTTTTT	CASSLGQRANTGELFF
NA	NA	TRBV5-1	TRBJ1-2	TGCGCCAGCAGCTTAGACTCCTATGGCTACACCTTC	CASSLDSYGYTF
NA	TRBD1	TRBV27	TRBJ2-2	TGTGCCAGCAGCCTACAGGGGGCGCGGGGCACCGGGGAGCTGTTTTTT	CASSLQGARGTGELFF
NA	TRBD1	TRBV5-4	TRBJ2-3	TGTGCCAGCAGCTCGCACTCCGGGACAGGGCTCCGGGATACGCAGTATTTT	CASSSHSGTGLRDTQYF
once	NA	TRBV5-1	TRBJ2-7	TGCGCCAGCAGCTTGAGGTTCCGGGGCTCCTACGAGCAGTACTTC	CASSLRFRGSYEQYF
NA	TRBD2	TRBV7-9	TRBJ2-7	TGTGCCAGCAGCTCCATAGGGAGGGACGGGTCCTACGAGCAGTACTTC	CASSSIGRDGSYEQYF
NA	NA	TRBV18	TRBJ1-5	TGTGCCAGCTCACCCACCCAGTCAGATCAGCCCCAGCATTTT	CASSPTQSDQPQHF
NA	NA	TRBV28	TRBJ1-5	TGTGCCAGCAGTCTAGCATCAGATTTCAATAGCAATCAGCCCCAGCATTTT	CASSLASDFNSNQPQHF
NA	NA	TRBV7-9	TRBJ1-5	TGTGCCAGCAGCACGGGTTCGACAGCTAGCAATCAGCCCCAGCATTTT	CASSTGSTASNQPQHF
NA	TRBD1	TRBV5-8	TRBJ1-6	TGTGCCAGCAGCCTCCGGACAGGGAATTCACCCCTCCACTTT	CASSLRTGNSPLHF
NA	NA	TRBV19	TRBJ1-2	TGTGCCGGAAAGAAAGCAGGCTCCTATGGCTACACCTTC	CAGKKAGSYGYTF
NA	TRBD1	TRBV28	TRBJ1-2	TGTGCCAGCAGTTTTGGCGACAGGGTCTATGGCTACACCTTC	CASSFGDRVYGYTF
NA	NA	TRBV5-4	TRBJ1-1	TGTGCCAGCAGCTTGGAGCCCAACACTGAAGCTTTCTTT	CASSLEPNTEAFF
NA	NA	TRBV27	TRBJ1-2	TGTGCCAGCAGTTTGAAGCAGGGTGGTAACTATGGCTACACCTTC	CASSLKQGGNYGYTF
NA	NA	TRBV15	TRBJ1-1	TGTGCCACCAGCAGAGCGGGGAACACTGAAGCTTTCTTT	CATSRAGNTEAFF
NA	TRBD1	TRBV27	TRBJ2-7	TGTGCCAGCAGTCCGAGGGACAGGGGAACGCAAGAGCAGTACTTC	CASSPRDRGTQEQYF
NA	NA	TRBV27	TRBJ1-2	TGTGCCAGCAGTTTAACCCCACCGGAGGCAGGCTTCGGGAGCTACACCTTC	CASSLTPPEAGFGSYTF
NA	TRBD2	TRBV19	TRBJ2-2	TGTGCCAGTAGTCCCGGGACTAGCGGCGGTCCCGGGGAGCTGTTTTTT	CASSPGTSGGPGELFF
once	TRBD1	TRBV6-4	TRBJ1-2	TGTGCCAGCAGTGCCGGGACAGGGGGCACAGGCTACACCTTC	CASSAGTGGTGYTF
NA	NA	TRBV7-8	TRBJ1-5	TGTGCCAGCAGCTTGGTTGGACATAGCAATCAGCCCCAGCATTTT	CASSLVGHSNQPQHF
once	TRBD2	TRBV18	TRBJ2-1	TGTGCCAGCTCACCGGGAGCGGGGGGCTACAATGAGCAGTTCTTC	CASSPGAGGYNEQFF
NA	NA	TRBV5-6	TRBJ2-3	TGTGCCAGCAGCATGGGGACCAGGGTTTATTTT	CASSMGTRVYF
NA	NA	TRBV18	TRBJ2-7	TGTGCCAGCTCACCACCTTCCCAGGCTTCCTACGAGCAGTACTTC	CASSPPSQASYEQYF
NA	NA	TRBV11-2	TRBJ1-1	TGTGCCAGCAGCTTAACGATGGGCCTAGCCGAGAGGGGGACTGAAGCTTTCTTT	CASSLTMGLAERGTEAFF
NA	NA	TRBV7-2	TRBJ1-1	TGTGCCAGCAGCTTCGCAGAGAACACTGAAGCTTTCTTT	CASSFAENTEAFF
NA	NA	TRBV18	TRBJ1-1	TGTGCCAGCTCACCACCAATAGGACACCTTTTGAACACTGAAGCTTTCTTT	CASSPPIGHLLNTEAFF
NA	TRBD1	TRBV18	TRBJ1-1	TGTGCCAGCTCCCAGGACAGGGTGAGTGAAGCTTTCTTT	CASSQDRVSEAFF
NA	TRBD1	TRBV18	TRBJ1-3	TGTGCCAGCTCACCACCGTCAGGGGGCATAAACACCATATATTTT	CASSPPSGGINTIYF
NA	NA	TRBV28	TRBJ1-5	TGTGCCAGCAGTCCAGGTGACAGTGATCAGCCCCAGCATTTT	CASSPGDSDQPQHF
few	NA	TRBV2	TRBJ1-1	TGTGCCAGCAGTGAGGGGTTGGGAGGTTACACTGAAGCTTTCTTT	CASSEGLGGYTEAFF
NA	TRBD1	TRBV7-2	TRBJ1-6	TGTGCCAGCAGGCCCCGACAGGGAAATTCACCCCTCCACTTT	CASRPRQGNSPLHF